This T cell receptor (beta chain) was retrieved from a study of T cells in tumors after PD-1 blockade. Study in general: Daily vismodegib 150 mg continued in a subset of anti-PD-1-treated patients. Findings of the study overall: Some novel exhausted tumor clones appeared in pre-treatment blood, suggesting peripheral recruitment. Clonal replacement, not reinvigoration, is suggested for expanded exhausted CD8+ clones after therapy.

Site-matched primary tumor biopsies were taken before and after PD-1 blockade. This clone has just a few counts. Its antigen is undetermined. The CDR3 consists of 15 residues. V shed 1 base and J shed 5 bases, with 9 bases lying between them. Per germline, CDR1 LGHDT and CDR2 YNNKEL (reference sequence). Produced via immunoSEQ multiplex PCR; TCRdb's table is partial and in-frame only. The sample consists of about 14,000 clones, 65% to 70% of them appearing once. The sequencing here drew on tumor tissue, taken after anti-PD-1 treatment. The rearrangement links TRBV3-1 (or the pseudogene TRBV3-2) to TRBJ1-6; D is unresolved. This TCR was recovered from a human donor with cutaneous squamous cell carcinoma. CDR3 sequence (DNA): TGTGCCAGCAGCCAAGGGACGGCAAATAATTCACCCCTCCACTTT. It encodes CASSQGTANNSPLHF.